These T cell receptor beta chains were read from a single sample in a study of identifying expanded T cells in peripheral blood. Method: immunoSEQ multiplex PCR; TCRdb's copy keeps in-frame clones and lacks some. Among approximately 140,000 clones, about 88% were seen once, and the ten largest hold about 8%. Sequencing input: blood. These receptors were taken from a person aged 18 to 75 in good health. Each CDR3 is given with its conserved first and last residue. Fields, in order: CDR3 DNA, CDR3 protein, V gene, clone size, D gene, J gene. A D gene is named only where the DNA matches it firmly. Size values are once, few and many counts, or a class for expanded clones, and some rows have none.

CDR3 DNA: TGTGCCTGGAGGGTGGGGAGCGCTGAAGCTTTCTTT; CDR3 protein: CAWRVGSAEAFF; V gene: TRBV30; clone size: once; D gene: NA; J gene: TRBJ1-1
CDR3 DNA: TGCAGCGTTGGTAATAACTATGGCTACACCTTC; CDR3 protein: CSVGNNYGYTF; V gene: TRBV29-1; clone size: NA; D gene: NA; J gene: TRBJ1-2
CDR3 DNA: TGTGCCAGCTCACCACGGGCGGACGGAGAGAATGAGCAGTTCTTC; CDR3 protein: CASSPRADGENEQFF; V gene: TRBV18; clone size: NA; D gene: NA; J gene: TRBJ2-1
CDR3 DNA: TGTGCCAGTAGTGACGGGCGTAACTATGGCTACACCTTC; CDR3 protein: CASSDGRNYGYTF; V gene: TRBV19; clone size: NA; D gene: NA; J gene: TRBJ1-2
CDR3 DNA: TGTGCCAGCAGCTTAACGTCACCGTCCTCAGGCTCCTACAATGAGCAGTTCTTC; CDR3 protein: CASSLTSPSSGSYNEQFF; V gene: TRBV7-3; clone size: NA; D gene: NA; J gene: TRBJ2-1
CDR3 DNA: TGTGCCAGCTCACCCCCCTTCTCCTACAATGAGCAGTTCTTC; CDR3 protein: CASSPPFSYNEQFF; V gene: TRBV18; clone size: NA; D gene: NA; J gene: TRBJ2-1
CDR3 DNA: TGTGCCAGCACCGATTCCGGGACAGGGAAAGAGACCCAGTACTTC; CDR3 protein: CASTDSGTGKETQYF; V gene: TRBV28; clone size: NA; D gene: TRBD1; J gene: TRBJ2-5
CDR3 DNA: TGTGCCAGCAGCTCTATACAGGGCCCCAGAAACACCATATATTTT; CDR3 protein: CASSSIQGPRNTIYF; V gene: TRBV7-2; clone size: NA; D gene: NA; J gene: TRBJ1-3
CDR3 DNA: TGTGCCAGCAGCTTAGCCGGAGCTAGCAGGGATGAGCAGTTCTTC; CDR3 protein: CASSLAGASRDEQFF; V gene: TRBV7-9; clone size: NA; D gene: NA; J gene: TRBJ2-1
CDR3 DNA: TGTGCCAGCAGCGACACCCTCGGGGAGCACACTAATGAAAAACTGTTTTTT; CDR3 protein: CASSDTLGEHTNEKLFF; V gene: TRBV11-2; clone size: NA; D gene: NA; J gene: TRBJ1-4
CDR3 DNA: TGTGCCAGCAACAATCCCGGGACTAGCTTCTACGAGCAGTACTTC; CDR3 protein: CASNNPGTSFYEQYF; V gene: TRBV7-8; clone size: NA; D gene: TRBD2; J gene: TRBJ2-7
CDR3 DNA: TGTGCCAGCAGTTCAGTCCGAGAGACCCAGTACTTC; CDR3 protein: CASSSVRETQYF; V gene: TRBV6-5; clone size: NA; D gene: NA; J gene: TRBJ2-5
CDR3 DNA: TGTGCCAGTAGGAACTCTGATAGCCAGCCCCAGCATTTT; CDR3 protein: CASRNSDSQPQHF; V gene: TRBV19; clone size: NA; D gene: NA; J gene: TRBJ1-5
CDR3 DNA: TGTGCCAGCAGCTCCGGACAGGGGATTGGGACCCAGTACTTC; CDR3 protein: CASSSGQGIGTQYF; V gene: TRBV5-4; clone size: NA; D gene: TRBD1; J gene: TRBJ2-5
CDR3 DNA: TGTGCCACCAGCAGGGAGACCGGGACAGGGGGGTTGGAGCAGTACTTC; CDR3 protein: CATSRETGTGGLEQYF; V gene: TRBV15; clone size: NA; D gene: TRBD1; J gene: TRBJ2-7
CDR3 DNA: TGTGCCAGCTCACCCCAAGCGGGACTATACAATGAGCAGTTCTTC; CDR3 protein: CASSPQAGLYNEQFF; V gene: TRBV18; clone size: NA; D gene: TRBD2; J gene: TRBJ2-1
CDR3 DNA: TGTGCCAGCAGCGCGCTGGGGGCGCGGGAGACCCAGTACTTC; CDR3 protein: CASSALGARETQYF; V gene: TRBV7-2; clone size: NA; D gene: NA; J gene: TRBJ2-5
CDR3 DNA: TGTGCCAGCAGCTTTGGGGGTACTGGGGCCAACGTCCTGACTTTC; CDR3 protein: CASSFGGTGANVLTF; V gene: TRBV7-9; clone size: once; D gene: NA; J gene: TRBJ2-6
CDR3 DNA: TGTGCCAGCAGCTTAGCGGGCACCGGGGAGCTGTTTTTT; CDR3 protein: CASSLAGTGELFF; V gene: TRBV11-1; clone size: few; D gene: NA; J gene: TRBJ2-2
CDR3 DNA: TGTGCCAGCAGTTACTCGGACAGGATTAATGGCTACACCTTC; CDR3 protein: CASSYSDRINGYTF; V gene: TRBV6-5; clone size: few; D gene: TRBD1; J gene: TRBJ1-2
CDR3 DNA: TGTGCCAGCAGCTTAGTTCAGGGCCCCTATGGCTACACCTTC; CDR3 protein: CASSLVQGPYGYTF; V gene: TRBV11-2; clone size: NA; D gene: NA; J gene: TRBJ1-2
CDR3 DNA: TGTGCCAGCAGCTTAGGCCTGACACACCAAGAGACCCAGTACTTC; CDR3 protein: CASSLGLTHQETQYF; V gene: TRBV13; clone size: NA; D gene: NA; J gene: TRBJ2-5
CDR3 DNA: TGCGCCAGCAGCTCGACAGGGGGCATTGGAAATGAGCAGTTCTTC; CDR3 protein: CASSSTGGIGNEQFF; V gene: TRBV5-1; clone size: NA; D gene: TRBD1; J gene: TRBJ2-1
CDR3 DNA: TGTGCCAGCAGTTTGGGGTGGGGGGCTAACTATGGCTACACCTTC; CDR3 protein: CASSLGWGANYGYTF; V gene: TRBV27; clone size: once; D gene: NA; J gene: TRBJ1-2
CDR3 DNA: TGTGCCAGCAGCACCGGGACACTCTCCTACGAGCAGTACTTC; CDR3 protein: CASSTGTLSYEQYF; V gene: TRBV6-5; clone size: NA; D gene: NA; J gene: TRBJ2-7
CDR3 DNA: TGTGCCAGCAGCTTAGAGGGCTCGAGTTCCTACAATGAGCAGTTCTTC; CDR3 protein: CASSLEGSSSYNEQFF; V gene: TRBV11-2; clone size: NA; D gene: NA; J gene: TRBJ2-1
CDR3 DNA: TGTGCCAGCAGCTCACAGGGGTGGATCACTGAAGCTTTCTTT; CDR3 protein: CASSSQGWITEAFF; V gene: TRBV5-4; clone size: NA; D gene: TRBD1; J gene: TRBJ1-1
CDR3 DNA: TGTGCCAGCAGCTTAGATCTCGGGGGGTTCAGTGAGCAGTTCTTC; CDR3 protein: CASSLDLGGFSEQFF; V gene: TRBV11-2; clone size: NA; D gene: TRBD2; J gene: TRBJ2-1
CDR3 DNA: TGCGCCAGCAAGGCTAGTATCACCGGGGAGCTGTTTTTT; CDR3 protein: CASKASITGELFF; V gene: TRBV4-1; clone size: NA; D gene: NA; J gene: TRBJ2-2
CDR3 DNA: TGTGCCAGCAGCTTCCGATCCGGGGGTGGCTACACCTTC; CDR3 protein: CASSFRSGGGYTF; V gene: TRBV7-3; clone size: NA; D gene: NA; J gene: TRBJ1-2
CDR3 DNA: TGTGCCAGCAGCCCCGGACAGCCCCTCGGGCACACCATATATTTT; CDR3 protein: CASSPGQPLGHTIYF; V gene: TRBV9; clone size: few; D gene: NA; J gene: TRBJ1-3
CDR3 DNA: TGTGCCAGCAGTTTCAGCAATTCACCCCTCCACTTT; CDR3 protein: CASSFSNSPLHF; V gene: TRBV28; clone size: NA; D gene: NA; J gene: TRBJ1-6
CDR3 DNA: TGTGCCAGCAGCTTAGGCTCGGGATCGGAGCAGTACTTC; CDR3 protein: CASSLGSGSEQYF; V gene: TRBV7-9; clone size: NA; D gene: NA; J gene: TRBJ2-7
CDR3 DNA: TGCGCCAGCAGCACTGACCTCTACACTGAAGCTTTCTTT; CDR3 protein: CASSTDLYTEAFF; V gene: TRBV5-1; clone size: NA; D gene: NA; J gene: TRBJ1-1
CDR3 DNA: TGTGCCAGCAGCGAGGCCCCCGGGACAGGGCAGAATGAGCAGTTCTTC; CDR3 protein: CASSEAPGTGQNEQFF; V gene: TRBV9; clone size: NA; D gene: TRBD1; J gene: TRBJ2-1
CDR3 DNA: TGTGCCAGCAGCTTTAGCCCGAGCTCTGGAAACACCATATATTTT; CDR3 protein: CASSFSPSSGNTIYF; V gene: TRBV7-6; clone size: NA; D gene: NA; J gene: TRBJ1-3
CDR3 DNA: TGTGCCAGCAGCTTCCTAGTTAGCTACGAGCAGTACTTC; CDR3 protein: CASSFLVSYEQYF; V gene: TRBV5-5; clone size: NA; D gene: NA; J gene: TRBJ2-7
CDR3 DNA: TGTGCCAGCTCACCCCCGGCAGCTAACTATGGCTACACCTTC; CDR3 protein: CASSPPAANYGYTF; V gene: TRBV18; clone size: NA; D gene: NA; J gene: TRBJ1-2
CDR3 DNA: TGTGCCAGCAGTTCCGACTCAAGAGGAAGGTATGGCTACACCTTC; CDR3 protein: CASSSDSRGRYGYTF; V gene: TRBV6-5; clone size: NA; D gene: NA; J gene: TRBJ1-2
CDR3 DNA: TGTGCCAGCAGCCAAGCCAGGGCACAAGCTGCCGAGCAGTACTTC; CDR3 protein: CASSQARAQAAEQYF; V gene: TRBV14; clone size: NA; D gene: NA; J gene: TRBJ2-7
CDR3 DNA: TGTGCCAGCAGTTTAGCCGGGGCAGGGGGGTTCGGCGAGACCCAGTACTTC; CDR3 protein: CASSLAGAGGFGETQYF; V gene: TRBV28; clone size: NA; D gene: NA; J gene: TRBJ2-5
CDR3 DNA: TGTGCCTGGAGTGGACCCCCGCAGACCCAGTACTTC; CDR3 protein: CAWSGPPQTQYF; V gene: TRBV30; clone size: few; D gene: NA; J gene: TRBJ2-5
CDR3 DNA: TGTGCCAGCAGTCCGCTTGGGACTAGCTCCTACAATGAGCAGTTCTTC; CDR3 protein: CASSPLGTSSYNEQFF; V gene: TRBV2; clone size: NA; D gene: TRBD2; J gene: TRBJ2-1
CDR3 DNA: TGCGCCAGCAGCTTGCAGTCGAGGTCGGGCTCTGGGGCCAACGTCCTGACTTTC; CDR3 protein: CASSLQSRSGSGANVLTF; V gene: TRBV5-1; clone size: NA; D gene: NA; J gene: TRBJ2-6
CDR3 DNA: TGTGCCAGCAGCGCGGACAGGGGGCGGTTTGCAGATACGCAGTATTTT; CDR3 protein: CASSADRGRFADTQYF; V gene: TRBV9; clone size: NA; D gene: TRBD1; J gene: TRBJ2-3
CDR3 DNA: TGTGCCAGCAGGGGGACAGGGGGCAACAATCAGCCCCAGCATTTT; CDR3 protein: CASRGTGGNNQPQHF; V gene: TRBV2; clone size: NA; D gene: TRBD1; J gene: TRBJ1-5
CDR3 DNA: TGTGCCAGTAGTAACAGGGGTATCCCTGAAGCTTTCTTT; CDR3 protein: CASSNRGIPEAFF; V gene: TRBV19; clone size: NA; D gene: TRBD1; J gene: TRBJ1-1
CDR3 DNA: TGTGCCAGCAGTGGATCGGGGTTGGACGGCTACACCTTC; CDR3 protein: CASSGSGLDGYTF; V gene: TRBV2; clone size: NA; D gene: NA; J gene: TRBJ1-2
CDR3 DNA: TGTGCCAGCTCACCACGCCAGTCCACAGGGGCATGGGAGACCCAGTACTTC; CDR3 protein: CASSPRQSTGAWETQYF; V gene: TRBV18; clone size: once; D gene: TRBD1; J gene: TRBJ2-5
CDR3 DNA: TGTGCCAGCAGCGTAGCTGGGGGGAATAATGAAAAACTGTTTTTT; CDR3 protein: CASSVAGGNNEKLFF; V gene: TRBV9; clone size: NA; D gene: NA; J gene: TRBJ1-4
CDR3 DNA: TGTGCCAGCAGCCCCAACATGGGGAGTTCGCCCCTCCACTTT; CDR3 protein: CASSPNMGSSPLHF; V gene: TRBV14; clone size: NA; D gene: NA; J gene: TRBJ1-6
CDR3 DNA: TGCGCCAGCAGCTTTCACACTGTCACAGGAAGTCAGCCCCAGCATTTT; CDR3 protein: CASSFHTVTGSQPQHF; V gene: TRBV4-1; clone size: NA; D gene: NA; J gene: TRBJ1-5
CDR3 DNA: TGTGCCAGCAGCTTAATATCCCCCCAGTCGCAGTATTTT; CDR3 protein: CASSLISPQSQYF; V gene: TRBV7-9; clone size: NA; D gene: NA; J gene: TRBJ2-3
CDR3 DNA: TGTGCCAGCAGAACCGGGACAGGATACTACGAGCAGTACTTC; CDR3 protein: CASRTGTGYYEQYF; V gene: TRBV27; clone size: few; D gene: TRBD1; J gene: TRBJ2-7
CDR3 DNA: TGTGCCAGCAGTCGAGCGGGGGGAAGCACAGATACGCAGTATTTT; CDR3 protein: CASSRAGGSTDTQYF; V gene: TRBV6-5; clone size: NA; D gene: TRBD2; J gene: TRBJ2-3